These 15 T cell receptor beta chains originate from one sample sequenced in a study of T cells after yellow fever vaccination. TCRdb reanalysed the 5' RACE reads using MiXCR and keeps one entry per CDR3 protein. The profile covers about 220,000 distinct CDR3 sequences, with about 3% appearing a single time and 3.2% taken by the ten largest. The sequencing used CD4+ T cells sorted from PBMCs, collected 10 days after the yellow fever booster vaccination. The origin of the receptors is a man younger than 30 who received the YFV17D yellow fever vaccine.

This clonotype turned up a few times. This chain links TRBV12-3 or TRBV12-4 with TRBJ2-7; D possibly corresponds to TRBD2 (7 bases). V lost 5 bases and J lost 2, with 16 bases in between. The CDR3 is 15 amino acids. CDR3 loop: CASSQGFGGTYEQYF. CDR3 DNA: TGTGCCAGCAGTCAGGGGTTCGGGGGGACCTACGAGCAGTACTTC.

The gene calls are TRBV5-1 and TRBJ2-3; 8 bases line up with TRBD2. This CDR3 is 15 amino acids long. J was trimmed by 2 bases and V by 3 bases; bases with no gene match: 5. Germline lookup yields CDR1 SGHRS and CDR2 YFSETQ. This chain's CDR3 is CASSWPGGHTDTQYF. The CDR3 DNA reads TGCGCCAGCAGCTGGCCGGGGGGGCACACAGATACGCAGTATTTT. The complete variable domain, with remaining parts taken from reference TRBV5-1 and TRBJ2-3, reads KAGVTQTPRYLIKTRGQQVTLSCSPISGHRSVSWYQQTPGQGLQFLFEYFSETQRNKGNFPGRFSGRQFSNSRSEMNVSTLELGDSALYLCASSWPGGHTDTQYFGPGTRLTVL.

This clonotype occurred a few times. The V gene is TRBV7-9, the J gene TRBJ1-3; no clear D. Germline values: CDR1 SEHNR, CDR2 FQNEAQ (reference sequence). This CDR3 has 13 amino acids. Trimming left V 1 base short and J 3 bases short, with 4 bases between. In DNA, the CDR3 is TGTGCCAGCAGCTTAGTCGATGGAAACACCATATATTTT. Amino acid sequence: CASSLVDGNTIYF.

Many counts were recorded for this clonotype. The chain carries TRBV4-1 and TRBJ1-4; 7 bases line up with TRBD1. Trimming removed 0 bases from V and 3 bases from J; junction bases left unmatched: 10. The CDR3 is made up of 18 amino acids. Germline values: CDR1 MGHRA, CDR2 YSYEKL. The DNA for the CDR3 is TGCGCCAGCAGCCAAGATAAAGGGACAGTATTTGCTAATGAAAAACTGTTTTTT. It translates to CASSQDKGTVFANEKLFF.

This clonotype was counted at least ten times. This chain connects TRBV6-1 to TRBJ2-3; 7 nucleotides align to TRBD1. The CDR3 consists of 13 residues. Germline V gene data show CDR1 as MNHNS and CDR2 as SASEGT. The trim removed 6 bases at V and 0 bases at J, leaving 0 bases unmatched. CDR3 residues: CASRGQSTDTQYF. The CDR3 DNA reads as TGTGCCAGCAGGGGACAGAGCACAGATACGCAGTATTTT.

In its sample, this clonotype was seen many times. The chain has TRBV5-1 and TRBJ2-3; perhaps TRBD1 as D (6 bases). V was pared by 0 bases and J by 3 bases, with 11 bases between. This CDR3 has 15 amino acids. The germline gives CDR1 SGHRS, CDR2 YFSETQ. The CDR3 protein is CASSLAGQGTDTQYF. CDR3 in DNA: TGCGCCAGCAGCTTGGCCGGGCAGGGGACAGATACGCAGTATTTT.

The CDR3 DNA reads as TGTGCCAGCAGCCTACCACTGGGCGGGGGGGCGCAACACGAGCAGTACTTC. Translated, it gives CASSLPLGGGAQHEQYF. The chain uses TRBV5-4 and TRBJ2-7, with TRBD2 matching 9 bases. The CDR3 totals 17 residues. Germline V gene data show CDR1 as SGHNT and CDR2 as YYREEE (reference sequence). With 4 bases clipped from V and 5 bases from J, the junction kept 16 bases outside the gene matches.

This clonotype appeared a few times. The chain links TRBV12-3 or TRBV12-4 to TRBJ1-4; D remains ambiguous. This CDR3 comprises 17 residues. The V gene lost 5 bases and the J gene lost 6 bases, with 22 bases spanning the gap. CDR3 protein: CASSPTPGWGVDEKLFF. CDR3 bases: TGTGCCAGCAGTCCTACCCCGGGGTGGGGTGTGGATGAAAAACTGTTTTTT.

The chain links TRBV3-1 to TRBJ1-1, with unresolved D. The CDR3 extends over 13 amino acids. Trimming took off 1 base at V and 7 bases at J, with 10 bases between the two ends. Per germline, CDR1 LGHDT and CDR2 YNNKEL (reference sequence). The CDR3 is CASSQGFGNEAFF. The CDR3, as DNA: TGTGCCAGCAGCCAAGGATTTGGGAATGAAGCTTTCTTT.

This clonotype has a handful of counts. The J gene is TRBJ1-3, the V gene TRBV4-3; tentatively, D is TRBD1 (5 bases). Germline loops: CDR1 LGHNA, CDR2 YSLEER. Trimming took 3 bases from V and 0 from J, leaving 15 bases between them. The CDR3 consists of 17 residues. Here the CDR3 reads CASSQDTRYGSGNTIYF. CDR3 nucleotide sequence: TGCGCCAGCAGCCAGGACACACGATACGGCTCTGGAAACACCATATATTTT.

This clonotype was recorded a few times. The chain employs TRBV5-4 and TRBJ2-1; tentative D call: TRBD1 (6 bases). Germline lookup yields CDR1 SGHNT and CDR2 YYREEE (reference sequence). V lost 4 bases and J lost 3, with 17 bases in between. The CDR3 runs to 16 residues. This chain's CDR3 is CASSRGQQRGYNEQFF. DNA for the CDR3: TGTGCCAGCAGCCGGGGACAACAAAGGGGCTACAATGAGCAGTTCTTC.

In this sample, this clonotype turned up many times. The chain carries TRBV3-1 and TRBJ2-7; TRBD2 agrees at 11 bases. The V gene end was trimmed by 4 bases and the J gene end by 2 bases; junction bases not matched to a gene: 4. Germline-derived CDR1 and CDR2 are LGHDT and YNNKEL (reference sequence). CDR3 length equals 15 residues. In DNA form, the CDR3 reads TGTGCCAGCAGCCGAGGGACTAGCGGACCCTACGAGCAGTACTTC. It is translated as CASSRGTSGPYEQYF.

This clonotype has ten or more counts. The rearrangement links TRBV7-2 to TRBJ2-5; 15 positions agree with TRBD2. Germline V lookup: CDR1 SGHTA, CDR2 FQGNSA. The CDR3 spans 16 residues. J lost 4 bases, V lost 5 bases, and 5 bases had no gene match. The CDR3 DNA follows: TGTGCCAGCAGCACCGGGACTAGCGGGGGGCCAGAGACCCAGTACTTC. Its translation: CASSTGTSGGPETQYF.

This clonotype was counted ten times or more. The rearrangement links TRBV20-1 to TRBJ2-3, with a tentative D call TRBD2 (5 bases). Per germline, CDR1 DFQATT and CDR2 SNEGSKA (reference sequence). This CDR3 has 13 amino acids. Trimming cost V 6 bases and J 4 bases, with 14 bases left between them. The CDR3 protein is CSALVGRADTQYF. The CDR3 nucleotides read TGCAGTGCCCTGGTAGGGCGGGCAGATACGCAGTATTTT.

This clonotype was counted many times. The chain uses TRBV23-1 and TRBJ2-7, with 7 bases aligning to TRBD2. TRBV23-1 is an open reading frame whose function is uncertain. V trimming: 1 base; J trimming: 4 bases; junction bases outside the gene matches: 7. The CDR3 has 15 residues. CDR3 protein: CASSQLPGLYYEQYV. The CDR3 nucleotides read TGCGCCAGCAGTCAATTACCGGGACTATATTACGAGCAGTACGTC.